This TCR beta chain originates from a study of blood T cell repertoires in COVID-19 (dated by TCRdb to 2019 to 2021). Broadly, across the study: The collaborator samples originated in the United States, Italy and Spain and spanned the acute and convalescent phases of COVID-19. A freely available public database, intended as a resource for researchers studying the immune response to SARS-CoV-2, is where the repertoires were released. Where HLA class I and class II types were available, the types were taken from metadata supplied by the sample provider, not from assay-based typing. The dataset comprised deeply sampled blood TCRbeta repertoires from subjects exposed to, actively infected with, or recovered from COVID-19. Nearly every sample came with metadata listing a de-identified subject ID, COVID-19 status, age in years and sex. The prospective study material was composed of cDNA or gDNA derived from T cells, B-cell-depleted T cells, or PBMCs. The samples were drawn from two sources: the first 160 participants of the ongoing ImmuneRACE study, and fewer than 1,500 subjects contributed by 6 global collaborators. What the authors observed across the whole study: The amount of clinical and demographic metadata varied by source and participant and was provided uncurated.

Comments on this clone: The antigen it binds to is not known. Base qualities are not provided; no much larger clone lies one nucleotide away.

V is shortened by 0 bases, J by 2 bases, and the region joining them spans 10 bases. Its CDR3 holds 15 amino acids, cysteine through phenylalanine. Just CDR3 DNA is preserved here, 45 bases in frame from base 1. Reading the germline V gene gives CDR1 SGHRS and CDR2 YFSETQ. At one collaborating source in Seattle, patients were enrolled during active infection and were followed longitudinally through the course of disease. Collaborating institutions collected whole blood in K2EDTA tubes following their own protocols. For TCRbeta analysis, collaborator samples were shipped as frozen whole blood, as isolated PBMCs, or as DNA extracted from either sample type. The immunoSEQ Assay, a bias-controlled multiplex PCR, was used to amplify TCRbeta CDR3 regions from genomic DNA. The authors' pipeline ran thus. Within the assay, amplification of reference gene primers was used to estimate how many nucleated cells each sample contained. To quantify the absolute abundance of each unique TCRbeta CDR3 rearrangement, sequence reads were collapsed and filtered. For each sample, productive Simpson clonality was calculated by taking the square root of Simpson's diversity index across productive rearrangements. TCRdb stores this immuneACCESS table with in-frame sequences only. Part of the clones is absent; in the studies checked, under half of the shortfall reflects unresolved V genes, and no reason is known for the rest. That table supplies the V and J calls and clone size; D and trimming were determined from the DNA. Across this sample there are approximately 330,000 clones, with roughly 86% seen only once. Around 9.9% of the sample belongs to the ten largest clones.

This clonotype was sampled from a man aged 25 to 40 with COVID-19, enrolled during active disease. The chain uses TRBV5-1 and TRBJ2-3, with the identity of the D gene unclear. The source material was peripheral blood. The DNA is as follows: TGCGCCAGCAGCTTGGCACCCATAGCCACAGATACGCAGTATTTT. Translated, this gives CASSLAPIATDTQYF.